The entry below describes one TCR beta chain. What it recognizes is unknown. The data are from a study of OX40 agonist ivuxolimab in advanced cancers. Whole-study context: The drug used for patients, ivuxolimab, was an agonistic anti-OX40 (CD134) antibody. Study-wide points: In general, CD8+ T cells held more expanded clones than CD4+ did, on average.

Unmatched junction bases numbered 8, after V lost 4 bases and J lost 4 bases. The CDR3 spans 15 residues. CDR1 is SGDLS, CDR2 YYNGEE, per germline. The table came from immunoSEQ multiplex PCR; TCRdb's copy has only in-frame clones and leaves some out. Among over 100,000 clones listed, approximately 92% were seen once. If patients had autoimmune disease history or systemic immunosuppression, they were excluded. The rearrangement joins TRBV9 to TRBJ2-7; 10 bases are a match to TRBD1. Sample: CD4+ or CD8+ T cells sorted from blood, taken in a trial of the OX40 agonist ivuxolimab. This clonotype was obtained from an adult with an advanced solid tumor such as melanoma, head and neck, liver or kidney cancer. The chain's CDR3 is CASSTLGTGAYEQYF. In nucleotides, the CDR3 is TGTGCCAGCAGCACCCTCGGGACAGGGGCATACGAGCAGTACTTC. Full variable domain (missing parts from reference TRBV9 and TRBJ2-7): DSGVTQTPKHLITATGQRVTLRCSPRSGDLSVYWYQQSLDQGLQFLIQYYNGEERAKGNILERFSAQQFPDLHSELNLSSLELGDSALYFCASSTLGTGAYEQYFGPGTRLTVT.